Sequencing of this TCR beta chain was carried out in a study of T cell responses to AZD1222 COVID-19 vaccine (dated by TCRdb to the early 2020s). Regarding the complete study: TCR sequencing was performed for about 240 trial participants, of whom roughly 200 were given two doses of AZD1222 and about 25 were given two doses of MenACWY control vaccine. Enrollment into the trials was organized by age into subgroups of 18-55, 56-69 and 70-plus years, and those subgroups contained roughly 150, 30 and 60 TCR-sequenced participants, respectively. What the study reported, not specific to this receptor: The 56-69-year group was small, and its depth increase did not reach significance, likely because of low power. Vaccine-associated CD4 TCRs spanned the whole spike protein, with dominant responses in regions 160-218 and 743-854. Epitopes outside the regions mutated in the B.1.351 and B.1.1.7 variants were reportedly recognized by nearly half of the unique spike-specific TCRs. Because no samples from the day 14 peak response were available, repertoires could be characterized only after the peak T cell response. Conclusions about previously exposed vaccinees are limited, since just 5 or 6 AZD1222 recipients were seropositive for SARS-CoV-2 at baseline. Spike-specific TCR breadth and depth rose significantly after two AZD1222 doses compared with day 0 and with MenACWY recipients. Participants were mostly white British and included more females than males, and it was suggested by the authors that clonal diversity may have been underestimated.

What the time point label conveys for this sample: about 28 days (+/-7) after the second vaccine dose. AZD1222 recipients whose second dose came at about 4 weeks and those whose second dose came at about 12 weeks were combined into one group, since spike-specific TCR depth and breadth did not differ between the two schedules. The vaccinee samples were drawn from two UK trials, COV001 and COV002, one of which was a single-blind randomized controlled phase 2/3 trial testing AZD1222 (ChAdOx1 nCoV-19) in healthy adults. For TCRbeta chain sequencing, PBMC samples from trial participants were taken at day 0 and at day 28 after the second dose. Concerning this clone itself: Its antigen is still unknown. The input lacks base qualities; no much larger clone sits a single base away.

V sheds 5 bases and J sheds 5 bases, leaving 14 bases between their ends. As encoded in the germline V gene, CDR1 is SGHTA while CDR2 is FQGTGA. The CDR3 holds 14 amino acids from the cysteine to the phenylalanine. Only the CDR3 part of the read is kept: 42 bases, read in frame from the first base. The CDR3 regions of human TCRbeta chains were analyzed by immunosequencing. Per the source publication's procedure: TCRs in the repertoires were compared against a reference library of SARS-CoV-2-specific TCRs that had been generated with the MIRA antigen-specificity platform. Breadth was defined as the fraction of unique TCRs that were SARS-CoV-2-associated. Depth was defined as the fraction of total T cells that were SARS-CoV-2-associated. Using the MIRA data, each spike-specific TCR was mapped to the spike region that the TCR reacts to and placed in a CD4 or CD8 class. Log10-transformed breadth and depth values were compared by one-way ANOVA with Sidak's multiple comparisons tests. Entries here come from immuneACCESS through TCRdb and include only in-frame sequences with V and J called. Some clones fail to appear in such tables; in the studies checked, an unresolved V gene covers under half of the shortfall, and the cause of the remainder is unknown. V, J and clone size reflect that table, while D and trimming were determined from the DNA. The sample includes fewer than 200,000 clones, with approximately 86% observed a single time. Of the sample, 9.5% to 13% is held by the ten largest clones.

This sequence originates from an adult who received the AZD1222 COVID-19 vaccine. Specimen: peripheral blood, collected 28 days after the second AZD1222 dose. In this chain, TRBV7-3 is recombined with TRBJ2-3; TRBD2 could be the D gene, as 7 bases match. For the CDR3, the sequence is CASSAGAGGDTQYF. The sequenced DNA is TGTGCCAGCAGCGCGGGGGCCGGGGGAGATACGCAGTATTTT. Here the CDR3 is joined to the reference TRBV7-3 and TRBJ2-3 genes, and the full variable domain is: GAGVSQTPSNKVTEKGKYVELRCDPISGHTALYWYRQSLGQGPEFLIYFQGTGAADDSGLPNDRFFAVRPEGSVSTLKIQRTERGDSAVYLCASSAGAGGDTQYFGPGTRLTVL.